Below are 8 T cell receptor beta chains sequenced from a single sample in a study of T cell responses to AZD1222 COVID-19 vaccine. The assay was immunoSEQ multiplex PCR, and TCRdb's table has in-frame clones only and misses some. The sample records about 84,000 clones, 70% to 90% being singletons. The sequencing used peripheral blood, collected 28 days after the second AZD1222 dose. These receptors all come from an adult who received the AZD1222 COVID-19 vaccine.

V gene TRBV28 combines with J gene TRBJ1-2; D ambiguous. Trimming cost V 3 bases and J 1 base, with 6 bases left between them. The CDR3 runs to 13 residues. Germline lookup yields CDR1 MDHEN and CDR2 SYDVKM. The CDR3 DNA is TGTGCCAGCAGTTTCGGCAGTAACTATGGCTACACCTTC. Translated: CASSFGSNYGYTF.

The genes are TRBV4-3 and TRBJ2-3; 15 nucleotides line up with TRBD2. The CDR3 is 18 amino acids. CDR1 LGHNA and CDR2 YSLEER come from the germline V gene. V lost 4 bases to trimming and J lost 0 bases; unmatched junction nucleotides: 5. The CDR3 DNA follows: TGCGCCAGCAGCCCCGGACTAGCGGGGGGGATTAGCACAGATACGCAGTATTTT. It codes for CASSPGLAGGISTDTQYF.

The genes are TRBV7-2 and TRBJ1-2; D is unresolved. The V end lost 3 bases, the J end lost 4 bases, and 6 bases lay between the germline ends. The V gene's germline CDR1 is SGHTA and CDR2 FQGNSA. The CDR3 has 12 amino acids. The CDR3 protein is CASSFSSYGYTF. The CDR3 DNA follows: TGTGCCAGCAGCTTTTCCAGCTATGGCTACACCTTC.

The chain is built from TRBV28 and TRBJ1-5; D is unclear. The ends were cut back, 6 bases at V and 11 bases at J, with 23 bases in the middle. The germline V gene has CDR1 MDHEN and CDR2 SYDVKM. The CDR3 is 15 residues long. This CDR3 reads CASSSPTSAQLAQHF. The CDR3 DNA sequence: TGTGCCAGCAGCTCGCCAACATCGGCTCAATTGGCCCAGCATTTT.

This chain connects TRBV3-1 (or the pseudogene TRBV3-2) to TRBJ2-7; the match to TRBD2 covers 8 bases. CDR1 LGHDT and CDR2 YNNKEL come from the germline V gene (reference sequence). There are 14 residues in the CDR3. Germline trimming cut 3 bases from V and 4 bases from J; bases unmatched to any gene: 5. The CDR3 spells CASSQGTSEYEQYF. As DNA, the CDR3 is TGTGCCAGCAGCCAGGGGACTAGTGAGTACGAGCAGTACTTC.

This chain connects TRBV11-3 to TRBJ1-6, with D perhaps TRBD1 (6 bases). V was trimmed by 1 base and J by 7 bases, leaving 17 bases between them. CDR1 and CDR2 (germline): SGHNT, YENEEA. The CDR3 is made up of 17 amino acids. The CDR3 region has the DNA TGTGCCAGCAGCTTAGCCCTTAGGACAGCGTTCAATTCACCCCTCCACTTT. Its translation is CASSLALRTAFNSPLHF.

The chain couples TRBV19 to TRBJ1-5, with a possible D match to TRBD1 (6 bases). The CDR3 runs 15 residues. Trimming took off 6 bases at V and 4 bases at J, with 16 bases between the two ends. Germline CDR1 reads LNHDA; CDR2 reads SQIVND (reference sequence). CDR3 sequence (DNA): TGTGCCAGTAGCCTGGGGGCGCAGGGGAATCAGCCCCAGCATTTT. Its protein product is CASSLGAQGNQPQHF.

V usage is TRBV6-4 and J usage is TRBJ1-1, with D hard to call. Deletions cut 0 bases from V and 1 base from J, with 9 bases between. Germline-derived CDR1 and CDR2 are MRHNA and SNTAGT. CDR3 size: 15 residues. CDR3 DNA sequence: TGTGCCAGCAGTGACTCGACCCGGGGGAACACTGAAGCTTTCTTT. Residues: CASSDSTRGNTEAFF.